This passage covers 27 T cell receptor beta chains from one sample sequenced in a study of naive and memory T cell subsets (TCRdb year 2017). The study described a robust, sensitive protocol for amplifying, sequencing and analyzing TCRs, using 3' ligation of a UMI-containing oligonucleotide to TCR cDNA. Library preparation was by 5' RACE. The listed sequencing device is Illumina MiSeq. The ligated cDNA was amplified in four rounds of PCR with nested alpha and beta constant region primers together with the SP2 primer. TCRdb handled the public reads itself, with Q25 trimming in fastp and clone calling in MiXCR, and kept productive beta chains. When rows share a CDR3 protein, they turn into one entry using the most common DNA and genes. This sample comprises approximately 32,000 distinct CDR3 sequences, 16% of them detected only once. Jointly, the top ten make up roughly 2.5% of the sample. Source of these receptors: a female donor in good health.

This clonotype was seen repeatedly, ten times or more. J is TRBJ1-2 and V is TRBV20-1; D perhaps matches TRBD1 (5 bases). The CDR3 runs 11 residues. V was shortened by 6 bases and J by 3 bases, with 8 bases between the two germline ends. CDR1 and CDR2 from the germline V gene are DFQATT and SNEGSKA (reference sequence). CDR3 nucleotide sequence: TGCAGTGCGAGGGGAGACTATGGCTACACCTTC. Translation gives CSARGDYGYTF.

This clonotype was observed a handful of times. The rearrangement links TRBV5-1 to TRBJ2-2, with a possible D match to TRBD2 (5 bases). There are 17 residues in the CDR3. Looked up from germline, CDR1 is SGHRS and CDR2 is YFSETQ. The V end was cut by 7 bases, the J end by 0 bases, with 19 bases between. CDR3 region: CASRITLAAANTGELFF. The CDR3 coding sequence is TGCGCCAGCCGGATAACTCTAGCAGCCGCGAACACCGGGGAGCTGTTTTTT.

This clonotype was detected only a few times. This chain joins TRBV7-9 and TRBJ2-3, with 7 positions matching TRBD2. This CDR3 is 15 amino acids long. V lost 4 bases, J lost 3 bases, and 7 bases stayed unmatched. CDR1 SEHNR and CDR2 FQNEAQ come from the germline V gene (reference sequence). The CDR3 sequence is CASSSELAMTDTQYF. The CDR3 DNA is TGTGCCAGCAGCTCGGAACTAGCGATGACAGATACGCAGTATTTT. The full variable domain, in which reference TRBV7-9 and TRBJ2-3 provide the parts outside the CDR3, is DTGVSQNPRHKITKRGQNVTFRCDPISEHNRLYWYRQTLGQGPEFLTYFQNEAQLEKSRLLSDRFSAERPKGSFSTLEIQRTEQGDSAMYLCASSSELAMTDTQYFGPGTRLTVL.

This clonotype was detected many times. J is TRBJ1-5 and V is TRBV6-6; 9 positions match TRBD1. This CDR3 has 13 amino acids. CDR1 and CDR2 (germline): MNHNY, SVGAGI (reference sequence). J gave up 11 bases and V 5 bases, and 7 bases lay outside the gene matches. The CDR3 reads CASSPRQGEAQHF. The CDR3, as DNA: TGTGCCAGCAGTCCCAGACAGGGGGAAGCCCAGCATTTT.

Many counts were recorded for this clonotype. The chain uses TRBV2 and TRBJ1-5; TRBD1 is a possible D gene (6 bases). Trimming shortened V by 6 bases and J by 6 bases, and 15 bases separated the two germline ends. Germline CDR1 and CDR2: SNHLY and FYNNEI. This CDR3 region has 14 residues. The CDR3 spells CASSGTLGSQPQHF. The CDR3 nucleotides are TGTGCCAGCAGCGGGACACTCGGGAGTCAGCCCCAGCATTTT.

This clonotype was seen ten or more times. The rearrangement links TRBV20-1 to TRBJ2-1; D unclear. CDR3 size: 11 residues. From germline, CDR1 is DFQATT and CDR2 SNEGSKA (reference sequence). V lost 5 bases and J lost 10, with 12 bases in between. CDR3 nucleotides: TGCAGTGCTGTCGACTTAGGAGAGCAGTTCTTC. Residues: CSAVDLGEQFF.

In its sample, this clonotype ranks as medium-sized (0.01 to 0.1%). The chain combines TRBV9 with TRBJ1-3; tentative D call: TRBD1 (5 bases). Germline V lookup: CDR1 SGDLS, CDR2 YYNGEE. This CDR3 is 16 amino acids long. V was clipped by 1 base and J by 3 bases, with 14 bases between them. The DNA for the CDR3 is TGTGCCAGCAGCGTAACGGACATTCAAATTGGAAACACCATATATTTT. This translates into CASSVTDIQIGNTIYF.

This clonotype appeared many times. The chain couples TRBV20-1 to TRBJ2-5; D gene ambiguous. V was shortened by 1 base and J by 4 bases, with 4 bases between the two germline ends. Germline V lookup: CDR1 DFQATT, CDR2 SNEGSKA (reference sequence). The CDR3 totals 11 residues. Here the CDR3 reads CSARGGETQYF. Here the CDR3 DNA reads TGCAGTGCTAGAGGGGGAGAGACCCAGTACTTC.

This sequence joins TRBV6-5 and TRBJ2-1; TRBD1 aligns across 10 bases. CDR3 length: 16 residues. Germline assignment: CDR1 MNHEY and CDR2 SVGAGI. Trimming cost V 4 bases and J 7 bases; bases outside gene matches: 10. CDR3 loop: CASSSPGQGSGNEQFF. CDR3 sequence (DNA): TGTGCCAGCAGTTCTCCGGGACAGGGGAGTGGAAATGAGCAGTTCTTC.

By sample fraction, this clonotype is medium-sized. The chain has TRBV29-1 and TRBJ1-3; D remains ambiguous. Germline CDR1 and CDR2: SQVTM and ANQGSEA. Trimming left V 4 bases short and J 3 bases short, with 13 bases between. The CDR3 length is 14 residues. Written as DNA, the CDR3 is TGCAGCGTTGTGAGTCTCGGGAGTGGAAACACCATATATTTT. The encoded protein is CSVVSLGSGNTIYF.

The sample holds a few counts of this clonotype. V usage is TRBV5-5 and J usage is TRBJ2-7, with 8 bases identical to TRBD1. This CDR3 comprises 15 residues. Germline V lookup: CDR1 SGHKS, CDR2 YYEKEE (reference sequence). V was pared by 3 bases and J by 2 bases, with 7 bases of the junction left unmatched. CDR3 region: CASSWGPTGAYEQYF. The CDR3 nucleotides read TGTGCCAGCAGCTGGGGACCGACAGGGGCCTACGAGCAGTACTTC.

This chain links TRBV4-2 with TRBJ1-1; the D is unclear. In germline, CDR1 is LGHNA, CDR2 YNFKEQ. Between the trimmed V and J ends, which lost 1 base and 1 base, there was a span of 16 bases. The CDR3 spans 17 residues. The CDR3 nucleotides are TGTGCCAGCAGCCAAGTAGGGTTGGGCCCCCGGAACACTGAAGCTTTCTTT. Translating gives CASSQVGLGPRNTEAFF.

This clonotype was counted a few times. The chain combines TRBV20-1 with TRBJ2-7, with D maybe TRBD1 (7 bases). Trimming shortened V by 1 base and J by 4 bases, and 14 bases separated the two germline ends. The CDR3 covers 14 residues. Germline CDR1 reads DFQATT; CDR2 reads SNEGSKA (reference sequence). In DNA form, the CDR3 reads TGCAGTGCTAGAGTATCAGGGGGGAATTACGAGCAGTACTTC. Translation: CSARVSGGNYEQYF.

This clonotype has a handful of counts. The rearrangement links TRBV5-1 to TRBJ2-7; perhaps TRBD2 as D (5 bases). Germline V CDR1 and CDR2: SGHRS, YFSETQ. This CDR3 has 14 residues. V gave up 5 bases and J gave up 5 bases, with 17 bases separating them. DNA of the CDR3: TGCGCCAGCAGTTCCTCCCCGGGGTTGGACGAGCAGTACTTC. It is translated as CASSSSPGLDEQYF. Looking up the rest from reference TRBV5-1 and TRBJ2-7 gives the full variable domain: KAGVTQTPRYLIKTRGQQVTLSCSPISGHRSVSWYQQTPGQGLQFLFEYFSETQRNKGNFPGRFSGRQFSNSRSEMNVSTLELGDSALYLCASSSSPGLDEQYFGPGTRLTVT.

J is TRBJ2-3 and V is TRBV6-5, with 8 bases fitting TRBD2. The CDR3 contains 16 residues. J gave up 3 bases and V 4 bases, and 9 bases lay outside the gene matches. The germline V gene encodes CDR1 MNHEY and CDR2 SVGAGI. CDR3 residues: CASSSAGGGMTDTQYF. The CDR3 DNA reads as TGTGCCAGCAGTTCTGCCGGGGGGGGCATGACAGATACGCAGTATTTT.

This clonotype occurred a few times. The chain combines TRBV20-1 with TRBJ2-1, with D uncertain. The CDR3 consists of 16 residues. V shed 2 bases and J shed 3 bases, with 17 bases lying between them. CDR1 is DFQATT, CDR2 SNEGSKA, per germline (reference sequence). CDR3 in amino acids: CSARMTARTYYNEQFF. CDR3 DNA sequence: TGCAGTGCTAGAATGACTGCTAGAACATACTACAATGAGCAGTTCTTC.

The chain has TRBV6-5 and TRBJ1-1; a possible D gene is TRBD1 (6 bases). V gave up 2 bases and J gave up 1 base, with 11 bases separating them. Germline values: CDR1 MNHEY, CDR2 SVGAGI. This CDR3 comprises 15 residues. Here the CDR3 DNA reads TGTGCCAGCAGTTACCAGGGGCAGAAGAACACTGAAGCTTTCTTT. Translation gives CASSYQGQKNTEAFF.

This clonotype showed up just a few times. The V gene is TRBV6-6, the J gene TRBJ2-2; weak D call: TRBD1 (6 bases). Germline V CDR1 and CDR2: MNHNY, SVGAGI (reference sequence). V lost 10 bases, J lost 4 bases, and 13 bases lay in between. The CDR3 has 13 amino acids. The CDR3, as DNA: TGTGCCACGGGACAAGGGGCCACCGGGGAGCTGTTTTTT. It is translated as CATGQGATGELFF.

This clonotype was observed at least ten times. This chain uses TRBV6-1 with TRBJ2-3; 7 bases match TRBD2. CDR1 and CDR2 from the germline V gene are MNHNS and SASEGT. The CDR3 sequence is 14 residues long. V lost 4 bases and J lost 0; bases outside the gene matches: 1. The CDR3, as DNA: TGTGCCAGCAGTGGGGGGGGGAGCACAGATACGCAGTATTTT. Protein product: CASSGGGSTDTQYF.

This clonotype counts as medium-sized. The V and J genes are TRBV19 and TRBJ1-6, with 8 nucleotides matching TRBD1. Germline lookup yields CDR1 LNHDA and CDR2 SQIVND (reference sequence). The length of the CDR3 is 15 residues. The J segment lost 3 bases and the V segment lost 7 bases, leaving 5 bases of the junction unmatched. The CDR3 region is CASIETGDYNSPLHF. The CDR3 nucleotides read TGTGCCAGTATCGAGACAGGGGACTATAATTCACCCCTCCACTTT.

The chain links TRBV5-1 to TRBJ2-2, with 10 bases identical to TRBD1. CDR1 is SGHRS and CDR2 is YFSETQ in the germline V gene. The length of the CDR3 is 13 residues. The trim removed 7 bases at V and 6 bases at J, leaving 3 bases unmatched. In DNA, the CDR3 is TGCGCCAGCGGGACAGGGGCGGCCGGGGAGCTGTTTTTT. It encodes CASGTGAAGELFF.

The chain has TRBV7-9 and TRBJ2-1; 10 nucleotides line up with TRBD1. V was pared by 5 bases and J by 8 bases, with 6 bases of the junction left unmatched. Germline V gene sequence: CDR1 SEHNR, CDR2 FQNEAQ (reference sequence). This CDR3 spans 14 amino acids. CDR3 DNA: TGTGCCAGCAGCCCCCGGGACAGGGGCGATGAGCAGTTCTTC. This codes for CASSPRDRGDEQFF.

The chain is built from TRBV7-6 and TRBJ2-2; the match to TRBD2 covers 11 bases. Germline V gives CDR1 SGHVS, CDR2 FNYEAQ. This CDR3 is built from 20 residues. V lost 5 bases to trimming and J lost 4 bases; unmatched junction nucleotides: 18. CDR3 amino acids: CASSPSALAGGLQITGELFF. CDR3 sequence (DNA): TGTGCCAGCAGCCCCAGCGCGCTAGCGGGGGGCCTTCAAATCACCGGGGAGCTGTTTTTT.

This clonotype was observed a few times. The genes are TRBV12-3 or TRBV12-4 and TRBJ2-1; D is undetermined. Trimming left V 6 bases short and J 7 bases short, with 10 bases between. This CDR3 is built from 12 residues. DNA of the CDR3: TGTGCCAGCAGCAAACTGGGGAATGAGCAGTTCTTC. Its translation: CASSKLGNEQFF.

CDR3 sequence (DNA): TGCGCCAGCAGCTTGTCCAGTGATGTCGGTGAGCAGTTCTTC. It is translated as CASSLSSDVGEQFF. This chain joins TRBV5-1 and TRBJ2-1; D is unclear. CDR3 length: 14 residues. Trimming took off 1 base at V and 9 bases at J, with 14 bases between the two ends. CDR1 is SGHRS and CDR2 is YFSETQ in the germline V gene. The whole variable domain, remainder taken from reference TRBV5-1 and TRBJ2-1, is KAGVTQTPRYLIKTRGQQVTLSCSPISGHRSVSWYQQTPGQGLQFLFEYFSETQRNKGNFPGRFSGRQFSNSRSEMNVSTLELGDSALYLCASSLSSDVGEQFFGPGTRLTVL.

The V call is TRBV29-1, the J call TRBJ2-3; possibly TRBD1 or TRBD2 for D (5 bases each). Germline CDR1 is SQVTM and CDR2 is ANQGSEA. The CDR3 is made up of 14 amino acids. The V end was cut by 8 bases, the J end by 0 bases, with 15 bases between. CDR3 sequence (DNA): TGCAGCCTCCGGGACCGGCACAGCACAGATACGCAGTATTTT. Its protein is CSLRDRHSTDTQYF.

V gene TRBV7-2 combines with J gene TRBJ1-1; D gene ambiguous. Per germline, CDR1 SGHTA and CDR2 FQGNSA. V shed 7 bases and J shed 6 bases, with 15 bases lying between them. This CDR3 contains 13 residues. DNA for the CDR3: TGTGCCAGCACCTATCTGGACGTCCCTGAAGCTTTCTTT. Translation gives CASTYLDVPEAFF.